This T cell receptor beta chain was captured by sequencing in a study of shared T cell receptors in the human thymus. Repertoires were generated with immunoSEQ multiplex PCR, while TCRdb's copy carries only in-frame clones and drops some. The table includes hundreds of thousands of clones, 75% to 90% detected once. Germline trimming cut 4 bases from V and 5 bases from J; bases unmatched to any gene: 10. From germline, CDR1 is SGHNT and CDR2 YYREEE (reference sequence). The CDR3 length is 16 residues. Another study also made use of these data, one on human thymus T cells.

The chain is built from TRBV5-4 and TRBJ1-2; 11 bases fit TRBD1. The receptor comes from a girl under three years old with a congenital heart defect. Sequencing used thymocytes. The CDR3 DNA reads TGTGCCAGCAGCCCGCGGGGACAGGGGGAGAGTTATGGCTACACCTTC. Encoded protein: CASSPRGQGESYGYTF.